This T cell receptor (beta chain) was recovered during a study of technical replicates of blood from several donors. Clones were sequenced by immunoSEQ multiplex PCR, and TCRdb holds only the in-frame ones, with some missing. Of around 97,000 clones in the sample, roughly 95% were seen once. This CDR3 has 13 amino acids. Per the germline V gene, CDR1 is SGDLS and CDR2 is YYNGEE. Trimming cost V 2 bases and J 3 bases, with 9 bases left between them. This clonotype was sampled from a human donor in good health. Source material: T cells isolated from PBMCs. V gene TRBV9 combines with J gene TRBJ2-7; possible D gene TRBD2, 6 bases. CDR3 residues: CASSVGRDYEQYF. CDR3 nucleotides: TGTGCCAGCAGCGTGGGGCGGGACTACGAGCAGTACTTC.